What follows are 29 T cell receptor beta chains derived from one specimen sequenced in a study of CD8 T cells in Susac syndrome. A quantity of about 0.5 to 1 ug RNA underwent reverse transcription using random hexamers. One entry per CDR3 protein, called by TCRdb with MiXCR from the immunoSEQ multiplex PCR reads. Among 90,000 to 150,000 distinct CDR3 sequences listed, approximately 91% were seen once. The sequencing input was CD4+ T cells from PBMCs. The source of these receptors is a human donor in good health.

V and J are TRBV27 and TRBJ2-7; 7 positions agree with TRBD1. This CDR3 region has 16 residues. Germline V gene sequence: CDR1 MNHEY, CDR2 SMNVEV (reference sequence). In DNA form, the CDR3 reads TGTGCAGTTCGAATCACAACAGGGGAAGGGACCTACGAGCAGTACTTC. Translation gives CAVRITTGEGTYEQYF.

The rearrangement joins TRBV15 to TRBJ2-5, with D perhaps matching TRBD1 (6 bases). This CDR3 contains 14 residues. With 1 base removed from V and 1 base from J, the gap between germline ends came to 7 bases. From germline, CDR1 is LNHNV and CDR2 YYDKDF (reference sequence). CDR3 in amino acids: CATSRGQAQETQYF. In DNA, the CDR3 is TGTGCCACCAGCAGAGGACAGGCCCAAGAGACCCAGTACTTC.

Here the CDR3 reads CASSRQSTGELFF. CDR3 DNA sequence: TGTGCCAGCAGCCGACAGAGCACCGGGGAGCTGTTTTTT. This chain links TRBV7-2 with TRBJ2-2; D may be TRBD1 (5 bases). CDR3 length: 13 amino acids. V was trimmed by 5 bases and J by 4 bases, leaving 8 bases between them. Germline V CDR1 and CDR2: SGHTA, FQGNSA.

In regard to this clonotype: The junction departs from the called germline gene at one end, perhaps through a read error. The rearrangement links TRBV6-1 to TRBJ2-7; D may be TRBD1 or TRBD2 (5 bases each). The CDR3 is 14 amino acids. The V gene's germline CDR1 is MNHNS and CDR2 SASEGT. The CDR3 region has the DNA TGTGCCAGCAATGAAGGGACCCGGGCCCACGAGCAGTACTTC. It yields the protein CASNEGTRAHEQYF.

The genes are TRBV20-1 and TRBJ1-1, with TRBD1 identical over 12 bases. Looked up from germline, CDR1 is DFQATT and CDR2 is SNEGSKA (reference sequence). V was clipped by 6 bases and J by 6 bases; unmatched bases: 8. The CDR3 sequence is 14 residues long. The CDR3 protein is CSAGTGGIISEAFF. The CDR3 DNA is TGCAGTGCCGGGACAGGGGGCATAATCTCTGAAGCTTTCTTT.

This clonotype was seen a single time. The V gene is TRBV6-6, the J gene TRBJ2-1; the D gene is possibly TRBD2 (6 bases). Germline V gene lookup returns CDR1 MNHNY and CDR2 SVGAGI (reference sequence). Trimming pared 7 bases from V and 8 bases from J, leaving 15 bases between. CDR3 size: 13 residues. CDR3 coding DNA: TGTGCCAGCACCCGCGGAGGGGAGGATGAGCAGTTCTTC. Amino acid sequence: CASTRGGEDEQFF.

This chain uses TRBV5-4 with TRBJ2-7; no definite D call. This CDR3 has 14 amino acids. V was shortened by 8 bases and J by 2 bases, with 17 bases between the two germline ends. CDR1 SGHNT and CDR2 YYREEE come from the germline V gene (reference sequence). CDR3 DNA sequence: TGTGCCAGTCGATCGGACCGTGGCCCCTACGAGCAGTACTTC. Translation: CASRSDRGPYEQYF.

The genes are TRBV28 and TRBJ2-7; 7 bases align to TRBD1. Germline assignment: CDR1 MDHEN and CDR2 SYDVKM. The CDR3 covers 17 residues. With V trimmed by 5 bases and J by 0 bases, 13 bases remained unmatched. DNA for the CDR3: TGTGCCAGCAGTCCCCACAGGGGAAAGGGGGACTCCTACGAGCAGTACTTC. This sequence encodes CASSPHRGKGDSYEQYF. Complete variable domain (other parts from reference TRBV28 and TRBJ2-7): DVKVTQSSRYLVKRTGEKVFLECVQDMDHENMFWYRQDPGLGLRLIYFSYDVKMKEKGDIPEGYSVSREKKERFSLILESASTNQTSMYLCASSPHRGKGDSYEQYFGPGTRLTVT.

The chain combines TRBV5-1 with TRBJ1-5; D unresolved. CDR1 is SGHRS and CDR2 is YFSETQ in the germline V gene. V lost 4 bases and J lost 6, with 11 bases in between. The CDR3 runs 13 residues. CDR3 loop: CASSDGGIQPQHF. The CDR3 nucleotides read TGCGCCAGCAGCGACGGAGGGATTCAGCCCCAGCATTTT.

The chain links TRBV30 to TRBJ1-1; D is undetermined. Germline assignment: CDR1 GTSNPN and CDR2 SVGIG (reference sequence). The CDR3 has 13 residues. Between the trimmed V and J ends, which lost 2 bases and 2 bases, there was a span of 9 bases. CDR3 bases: TGTGCCTGGAGTATCGGGAGTAACACTGAAGCTTTCTTT. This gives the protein CAWSIGSNTEAFF.

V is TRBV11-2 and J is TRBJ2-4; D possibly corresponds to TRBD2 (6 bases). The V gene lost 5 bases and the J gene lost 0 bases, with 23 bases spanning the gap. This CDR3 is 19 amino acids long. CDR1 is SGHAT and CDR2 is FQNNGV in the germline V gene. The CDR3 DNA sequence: TGTGCCAGCAGCGACGATCCCCTCTGGAGGGGAAGAGCCAAAAACATTCAGTACTTC. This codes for CASSDDPLWRGRAKNIQYF.

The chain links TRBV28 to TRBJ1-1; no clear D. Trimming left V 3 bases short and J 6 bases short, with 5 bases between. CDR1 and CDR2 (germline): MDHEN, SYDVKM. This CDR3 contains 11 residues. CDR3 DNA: TGTGCCAGCAGTTTTGGGCCTGAAGCTTTCTTT. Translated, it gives CASSFGPEAFF. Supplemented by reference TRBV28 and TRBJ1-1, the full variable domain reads DVKVTQSSRYLVKRTGEKVFLECVQDMDHENMFWYRQDPGLGLRLIYFSYDVKMKEKGDIPEGYSVSREKKERFSLILESASTNQTSMYLCASSFGPEAFFGQGTRLTVV.

CDR3 in amino acids: CASSYRAGGHGELFF. For the CDR3, the DNA is TGTGCCAGCAGCTACCGGGCAGGGGGCCACGGGGAGCTGTTTTTT. This sequence joins TRBV5-8 and TRBJ2-2; 8 bases line up with TRBD1. Germline CDR1 is SGHTS and CDR2 is YDEGEE. The CDR3 is 15 amino acids. The V gene end was trimmed by 3 bases and the J gene end by 7 bases; junction bases not matched to a gene: 8.

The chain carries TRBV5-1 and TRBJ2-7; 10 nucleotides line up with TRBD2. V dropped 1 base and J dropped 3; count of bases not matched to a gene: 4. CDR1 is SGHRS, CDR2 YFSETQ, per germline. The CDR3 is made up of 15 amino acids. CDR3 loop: CASSLTKREGYEQYF. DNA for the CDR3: TGCGCCAGCAGCTTGACCAAGCGGGAGGGCTACGAGCAGTACTTC.

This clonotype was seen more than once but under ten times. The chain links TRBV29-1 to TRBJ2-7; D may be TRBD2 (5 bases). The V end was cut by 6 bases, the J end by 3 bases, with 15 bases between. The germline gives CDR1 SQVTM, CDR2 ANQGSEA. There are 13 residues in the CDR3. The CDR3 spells CSVGLRGHYEQYF. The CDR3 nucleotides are TGCAGCGTCGGGCTTCGAGGGCACTACGAGCAGTACTTC.

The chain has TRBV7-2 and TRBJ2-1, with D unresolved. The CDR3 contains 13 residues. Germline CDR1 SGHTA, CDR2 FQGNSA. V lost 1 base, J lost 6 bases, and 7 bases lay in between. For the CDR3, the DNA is TGTGCCAGCAGCTTAGATTGGTCCAATGAGCAGTTCTTC. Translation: CASSLDWSNEQFF.

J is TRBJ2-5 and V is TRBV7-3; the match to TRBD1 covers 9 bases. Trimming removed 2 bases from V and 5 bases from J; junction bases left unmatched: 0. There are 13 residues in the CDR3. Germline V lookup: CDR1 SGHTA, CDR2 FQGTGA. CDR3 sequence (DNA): TGTGCCAGCAGCTTAGGGACAGGGGAGACCCAGTACTTC. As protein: CASSLGTGETQYF.

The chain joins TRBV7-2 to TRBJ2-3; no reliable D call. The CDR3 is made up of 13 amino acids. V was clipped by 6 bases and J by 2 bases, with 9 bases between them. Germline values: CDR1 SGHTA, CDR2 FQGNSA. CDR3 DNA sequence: TGTGCCAGCAGTCCTAGGGTCACAGATACGCAGTATTTT. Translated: CASSPRVTDTQYF.

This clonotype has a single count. In DNA form, the CDR3 reads TGCAGCGTTGAAAAATTAGGCCGAGGAAACACCATATATTTT. Protein product: CSVEKLGRGNTIYF. The rearrangement uses TRBV29-1 and TRBJ1-3; D gene unclear. The CDR3 extends over 14 amino acids. Germline V gives CDR1 SQVTM, CDR2 ANQGSEA. V lost 2 bases and J 4 bases, leaving 12 bases between the germline ends. Full variable domain (missing parts from reference TRBV29-1 and TRBJ1-3): SAVISQKPSRDICQRGTSLTIQCQVDSQVTMMFWYRQQPGQSLTLIATANQGSEATYESGFVIDKFPISRPNLTFSTLTVSNMSPEDSSIYLCSVEKLGRGNTIYFGEGSWLTVV.

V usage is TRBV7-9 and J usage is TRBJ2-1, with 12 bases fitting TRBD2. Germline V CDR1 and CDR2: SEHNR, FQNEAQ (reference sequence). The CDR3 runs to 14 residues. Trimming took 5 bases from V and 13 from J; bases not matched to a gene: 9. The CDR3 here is CASSAGTSGWTQFF. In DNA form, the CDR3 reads TGTGCCAGCAGCGCCGGGACTAGCGGGTGGACTCAGTTCTTC.

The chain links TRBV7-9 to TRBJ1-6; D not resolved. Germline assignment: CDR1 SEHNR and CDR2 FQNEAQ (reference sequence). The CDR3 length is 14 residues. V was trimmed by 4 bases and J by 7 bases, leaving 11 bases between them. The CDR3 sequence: CASSSTGENSPLHF. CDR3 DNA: TGTGCCAGCAGCTCCACTGGGGAAAATTCACCCCTCCACTTT.

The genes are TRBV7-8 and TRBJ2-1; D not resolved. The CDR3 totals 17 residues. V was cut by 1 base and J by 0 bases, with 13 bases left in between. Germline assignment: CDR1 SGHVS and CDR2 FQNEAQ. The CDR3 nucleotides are TGTGCCAGCAGCTTAGAAGGCTTCCTGAGCTCCTACAATGAGCAGTTCTTC. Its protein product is CASSLEGFLSSYNEQFF.

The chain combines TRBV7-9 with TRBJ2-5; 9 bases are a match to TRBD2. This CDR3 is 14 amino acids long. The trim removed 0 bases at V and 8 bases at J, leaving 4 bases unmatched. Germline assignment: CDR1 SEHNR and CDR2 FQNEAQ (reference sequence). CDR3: CASSLAISGGTQYF. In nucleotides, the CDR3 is TGTGCCAGCAGCTTAGCGATTAGCGGGGGTACCCAGTACTTC.

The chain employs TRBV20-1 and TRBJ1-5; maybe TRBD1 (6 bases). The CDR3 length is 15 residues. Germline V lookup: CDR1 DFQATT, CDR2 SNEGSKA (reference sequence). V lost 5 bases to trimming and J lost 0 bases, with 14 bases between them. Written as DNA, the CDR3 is TGCAGTGCTGAGAACAGGGACTATAGCAATCAGCCCCAGCATTTT. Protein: CSAENRDYSNQPQHF.

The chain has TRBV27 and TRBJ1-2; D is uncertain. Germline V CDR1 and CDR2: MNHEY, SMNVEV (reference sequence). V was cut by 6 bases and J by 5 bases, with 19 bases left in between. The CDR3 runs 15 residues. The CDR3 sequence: CASRPPGFGPYGYTF. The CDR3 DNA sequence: TGTGCCAGCAGACCGCCGGGATTTGGTCCATATGGCTACACCTTC.

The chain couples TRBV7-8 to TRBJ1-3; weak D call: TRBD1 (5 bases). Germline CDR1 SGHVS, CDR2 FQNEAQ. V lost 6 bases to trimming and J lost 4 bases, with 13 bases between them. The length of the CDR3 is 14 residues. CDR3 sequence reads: CASSPRGRGNTIYF. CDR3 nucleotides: TGTGCCAGCAGTCCCCGGGGCAGGGGAAACACCATATATTTT.

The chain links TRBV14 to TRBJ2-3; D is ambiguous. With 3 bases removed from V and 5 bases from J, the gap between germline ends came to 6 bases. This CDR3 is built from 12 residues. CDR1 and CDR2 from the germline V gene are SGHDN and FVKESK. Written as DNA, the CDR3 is TGTGCCAGCAGCCAGTTTGAAGATACGCAGTATTTT. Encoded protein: CASSQFEDTQYF.

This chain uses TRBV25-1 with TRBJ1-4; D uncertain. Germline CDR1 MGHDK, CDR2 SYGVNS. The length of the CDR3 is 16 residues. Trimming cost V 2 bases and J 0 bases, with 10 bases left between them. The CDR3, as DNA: TGTGCCAGCAGTGAAGATAGGGTTGCAACTAATGAAAAACTGTTTTTT. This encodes CASSEDRVATNEKLFF.

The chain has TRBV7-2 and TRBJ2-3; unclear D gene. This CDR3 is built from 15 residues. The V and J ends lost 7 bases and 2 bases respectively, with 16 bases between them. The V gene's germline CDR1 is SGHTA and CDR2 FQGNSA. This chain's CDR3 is CASNRAESFTDTQYF. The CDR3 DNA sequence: TGTGCCAGCAACCGGGCGGAATCCTTCACAGATACGCAGTATTTT. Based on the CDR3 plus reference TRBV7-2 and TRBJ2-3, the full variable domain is GAGVSQSPSNKVTEKGKDVELRCDPISGHTALYWYRQSLGQGLEFLIYFQGNSAPDKSGLPSDRFSAERTGGSVSTLTIQRTQQEDSAVYLCASNRAESFTDTQYFGPGTRLTVL.